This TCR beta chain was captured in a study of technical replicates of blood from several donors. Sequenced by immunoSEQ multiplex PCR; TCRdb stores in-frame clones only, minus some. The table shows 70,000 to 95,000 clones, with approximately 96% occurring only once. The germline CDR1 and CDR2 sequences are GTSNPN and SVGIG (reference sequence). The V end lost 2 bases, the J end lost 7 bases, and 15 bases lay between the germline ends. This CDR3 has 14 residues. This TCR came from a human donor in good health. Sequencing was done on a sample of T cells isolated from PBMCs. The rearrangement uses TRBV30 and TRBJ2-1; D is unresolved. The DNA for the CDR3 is TGTGCCTGGAGTTACTCCGGGTGTCGGAATGAGCAGTTCTTC. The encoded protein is CAWSYSGCRNEQFF. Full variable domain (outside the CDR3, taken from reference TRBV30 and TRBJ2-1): SQTIHQWPATLVQPVGSPLSLECTVEGTSNPNLYWYRQAAGRGLQLLFYSVGIGQISSEVPQNLSASRPQDRQFILSSKKLLLSDSGFYLCAWSYSGCRNEQFFGPGTRLTVL.